These T cell receptor beta chains were read from a single sample in a study of blood T cells in healthy people across ages. A single record per CDR3 protein comes from TCRdb applying MiXCR to the 5' RACE reads. The table shows some 750,000 distinct CDR3 sequences, with about 20% occurring only once. Sequenced input: blood. The receptors come from a man between 65 and 85 years old in good health. Both conserved end residues are part of each CDR3. Each record gives: clone size, D gene, J gene, V gene, CDR3 DNA, CDR3 protein. The D gene is left open where the match is weak. Clone sizes are given selectively: once, few, many, or a class where the clone is expanded.

>NA|NA|TRBJ2-5|TRBV14
TGTGCCAGCAGCGAGCAACCAAGGGGGACCCAGTACTTC
CASSEQPRGTQYF
>few|NA|TRBJ1-5|TRBV9
TGTGCCAGCAGCGTAGGAAGGGGGGGACAGCCCCAGCATTTT
CASSVGRGGQPQHF
>NA|TRBD1|TRBJ2-3|TRBV7-9
TGTGCCAGCAGCCGAGGACAGGGGGCTAACACAGATACGCAGTATTTT
CASSRGQGANTDTQYF
>few|TRBD1|TRBJ1-1|TRBV30
TGTGCCTGGAGGACAGGGGGTAGTGGCACTGAAGCTTTCTTT
CAWRTGGSGTEAFF
>few|NA|TRBJ2-2|TRBV3-1
TGTGCCAGCAGCCAAGAAATTGGGTGGACCGGGGAGCTGTTTTTT
CASSQEIGWTGELFF
>NA|TRBD2|TRBJ2-3|TRBV7-2
TGTGCCAGCAACAAAATGGGAGGGCTAATTGGCACAGATACGCAGTATTTT
CASNKMGGLIGTDTQYF
>many|NA|TRBJ1-1|TRBV25-1
TGTGCCAGCAGTCAAATGTACACTGAAGCTTTCTTT
CASSQMYTEAFF
>NA|NA|TRBJ1-2|TRBV5-1
TGCGCCAGCAGTCCTCAGTCCGGGGACTATGGCTACACCTTC
CASSPQSGDYGYTF
>NA|NA|TRBJ1-5|TRBV6-5
TGTGCCAGCAGTTCCGCCCCGGGACAAAATTACAATCAGCCCCAGCATTTT
CASSSAPGQNYNQPQHF
>NA|NA|TRBJ2-7|TRBV29-1
TGCAGCGCGGGCGTCCAGGGAAGATGGACCTACGAGCAGTACTTC
CSAGVQGRWTYEQYF
>few|TRBD2|TRBJ2-2|TRBV20-1
TGCAGTGCCCCGGGACTAGCGGGAGCCGGGGAGCTGTTTTTT
CSAPGLAGAGELFF
>few|TRBD1|TRBJ1-4|TRBV4-1
TGCGCCAGCAGCCAAGTCGAACGGGGGACAGGAGATAATGAAAAACTGTTTTTT
CASSQVERGTGDNEKLFF
>many|NA|TRBJ2-3|TRBV12-3/TRBV12-4
TGTGCCAGCAGTTTGATGAGGGGAGATACGCAGTATTTT
CASSLMRGDTQYF
>many|NA|TRBJ1-2|TRBV18
TGTGCCAGCTCAGACCAATACGGCGGCTACACCTTC
CASSDQYGGYTF
>NA|NA|TRBJ1-2|TRBV19
TGTGCCAGTAGCCAACGCTTAGGAGGCTACACCTTC
CASSQRLGGYTF
>NA|NA|TRBJ1-5|TRBV7-2
TGTGCCAGCAGCACCCGACAAGGGGCTGCTCAGCCCCAGCATTTT
CASSTRQGAAQPQHF
>NA|NA|TRBJ2-1|TRBV5-1
TGCGCCAGCAGCTCTCCGCACTATGAGCAGTTCTTC
CASSSPHYEQFF
>few|NA|TRBJ1-1|TRBV9
TGTGCCAGCAGCGAAAGTCTGGGAACTTACACTGAAGCTTTCTTT
CASSESLGTYTEAFF
>NA|TRBD1|TRBJ2-5|TRBV7-2
TGTGCCAGCAGCTTATTGGCAGGGGGCATGCGAGAGACCCAGTACTTC
CASSLLAGGMRETQYF
>NA|NA|TRBJ2-5|TRBV7-9
TGTGCCAGCAGCCAAACAGGATTCGAAGAGACCCAGTACTTC
CASSQTGFEETQYF
>many|TRBD2|TRBJ2-7|TRBV11-2
TGTGCCAGCAGCTTAACTAGCGGGGGCGAGCAGTACTTC
CASSLTSGGEQYF
>few|TRBD1|TRBJ2-1|TRBV29-1
TGCAGCGTTGTAAGGACAGGGGGCTACAATGAGCAGTTCTTC
CSVVRTGGYNEQFF
>NA|NA|TRBJ1-6|TRBV7-8
TGTGCCAGCAGCTTACAGGGGTGGGGTGAAAATTCACCCCTCCACTTT
CASSLQGWGENSPLHF
>many|NA|TRBJ1-1|TRBV5-4
TGTGCCAGCAGCTTGAGAGGGGGTTACACTGAAGCTTTCTTT
CASSLRGGYTEAFF
>NA|TRBD1|TRBJ2-1|TRBV20-1
TGCAGTGGCGAAGGGGGCTTCAATGAGCAGTTCTTC
CSGEGGFNEQFF
>NA|TRBD1|TRBJ1-1|TRBV7-8
TGTGCCGGGAAATTGGACAGGCGAGACACTGAAGCTTTCTTT
CAGKLDRRDTEAFF
>NA|NA|TRBJ1-3|TRBV14
TGTGCCAGCAGCCGTCGAGGCTCTGGAAACACCATATATTTT
CASSRRGSGNTIYF
>NA|TRBD2|TRBJ2-1|TRBV7-2
TGTGCCAGCAGCTTAGGTATTAGCGGGGGGGTATATGAGCAGTTCTTC
CASSLGISGGVYEQFF
>NA|TRBD2|TRBJ2-7|TRBV10-3
TGTGCCATCAGAGCCTCGGCGGGGGGCTCCTACGAGCAGTACTTC
CAIRASAGGSYEQYF
>few|NA|TRBJ2-5|TRBV4-1
TGCGCCGGCAGCCAAGGTTCGGAAGAGACCCAGTACTTC
CAGSQGSEETQYF
>NA|NA|TRBJ2-3|TRBV6-6
TGTGCCAGCAGTGACCAGACAGGAAGCACAGATACGCAGTATTTT
CASSDQTGSTDTQYF
>few|TRBD1|TRBJ1-2|TRBV19
TGTGCCAGTAGTATAGCGGGACAGGGGATCTATGGCTACACCTTC
CASSIAGQGIYGYTF
>NA|NA|TRBJ2-3|TRBV7-6
TGTGCCAGCAGCTCACGAACACTAGGGGCAGATACGCAGTATTTT
CASSSRTLGADTQYF
>few|NA|TRBJ1-5|TRBV18
TGTGCCAGCTCACCCGACGGGATGGCCCAGCATTTT
CASSPDGMAQHF
>NA|TRBD2|TRBJ2-1|TRBV12-3/TRBV12-4
TGTGCCAGCAGTTTACTCTCACTAGCGGGAGACCTTTCATCTGAGCAGTTCTTC
CASSLLSLAGDLSSEQFF
>NA|NA|TRBJ1-5|TRBV29-1
TGCAGCGCCAAGAAAGGGGGGGACAATCAGCCCCAGCATTTT
CSAKKGGDNQPQHF
>NA|NA|TRBJ2-3|TRBV6-5
TGTGCCAGCAGTTACTCGGTTTATAGCACAGATACGCAGTATTTT
CASSYSVYSTDTQYF
>NA|NA|TRBJ2-7|TRBV4-3
TGCGCCAGCAGCCAAGATCTTGGGGGAGTGGTCCACGAGCAGTACTTC
CASSQDLGGVVHEQYF
>few|TRBD1|TRBJ2-1|TRBV6-2/TRBV6-3
TGTGCCAGCAGTTACCTGGACAGGGGGTGGTACAATGAGCAGTTCTTC
CASSYLDRGWYNEQFF
>NA|TRBD1|TRBJ1-5|TRBV28
TGTGCCAGCAGTTTAGGAGTAGGGGGGACAGGGGGCGTTCAGCCCCAGCATTTT
CASSLGVGGTGGVQPQHF
>NA|TRBD2|TRBJ2-5|TRBV5-1
TGCGCCAGCGCCGAAGCGGGAGGACGACAAGAGACCCAGTACTTC
CASAEAGGRQETQYF
>NA|NA|TRBJ1-1|TRBV6-1
TGTGCCAGCAGACAGACAGCGATGAACACTGAAGCTTTCTTT
CASRQTAMNTEAFF
>few|NA|TRBJ2-1|TRBV25-1
TGTGCCAGCTCCATAGAGGAGGGGGCTATGGGCAATGAGCAGTTCTTC
CASSIEEGAMGNEQFF
>NA|NA|TRBJ1-2|TRBV6-5
TGTGCCAGCAGGAGAACAGGGCGCTATGGCTACACCTTC
CASRRTGRYGYTF
>NA|TRBD2|TRBJ2-1|TRBV19
TGTGCCAGTAGTATCACTCCTAGCGGGATAAATGAGCAGTTCTTC
CASSITPSGINEQFF
>NA|NA|TRBJ2-1|TRBV6-2/TRBV6-3
TGTGCCAGCAGTTACGCCCTGCTAGCGATTTTAATCCATGAGCAGTTCTTC
CASSYALLAILIHEQFF
>few|TRBD2|TRBJ2-1|TRBV2
TGTGCCAGCAGTGTATTGCGGGGGGGCCTCGATGAGCAGTTCTTC
CASSVLRGGLDEQFF
>NA|NA|TRBJ2-2|TRBV12-3/TRBV12-4
TGTGCCAGCACCTTCAGTTCAAGGGGGGGTGCCGGGGAGCTGTTTTTT
CASTFSSRGGAGELFF
>once|NA|TRBJ2-5|TRBV12-3/TRBV12-4
TGTGCCAGCAGTTTATGGCTAAACCAAGAGACCCAGTACTTC
CASSLWLNQETQYF
>few|NA|TRBJ1-6|TRBV5-1
TGCGCCAGCAGCTTGGCAGGGCAGAGGTATAATTCACCCCTCCACTTT
CASSLAGQRYNSPLHF
>few|NA|TRBJ1-2|TRBV4-3
TGCGCCAGCAGCCAAGATCTAGAGATCGGCGGCTACACCTTC
CASSQDLEIGGYTF
>NA|TRBD1|TRBJ1-4|TRBV7-2
TGTGCCAGCAGCTTAGTAGTCGGGACAGGCGAAAAACTGTTTTTT
CASSLVVGTGEKLFF
>NA|NA|TRBJ1-2|TRBV3-1
TGTGCCAGCAGCCCCGGACAGCTTGACTATGGCTACACCTTC
CASSPGQLDYGYTF